Below are 24 T cell receptor beta chains sequenced from a single sample in a study of blood T cells in healthy people across ages. Primers used in a second PCR of roughly 6 to 11 cycles were a sample-barcoded 5' primer and a J-beta primer mix. Via MiXCR, TCRdb re-called the 5' RACE reads, giving one row per CDR3 protein. The sample lists over 500,000 distinct CDR3 sequences, around 50% seen once, with approximately 13% in the top ten. Specimen: blood. The receptor set was obtained from a woman older than 75 in good health.

Comments on this clonotype: A much more abundant neighbour one base away suggests this may be a read error. The chain is built from TRBV9 and TRBJ2-1, with 7 bases lining up with TRBD2. The J call may be faulty, since TRBJ2-7 better matches the DNA end. The CDR3 is 18 amino acids. Germline loops: CDR1 SGDLS, CDR2 YYNGEE. The CDR3 reads CASSLSLRGGGSYNEQYF. DNA of the CDR3: TGTGCCAGCAGCCTTTCCCTACGCGGGGGTGGGTCCTACAATGAGCAGTACTTC.

This clonotype came up many times. The genes are TRBV6-6 and TRBJ2-3, with 7 bases lining up with TRBD2. V shed 6 bases, J shed 5 bases, and the junction held 11 bases outside the gene matches. The CDR3 runs 15 residues. Germline loops: CDR1 MNHNY, CDR2 SVGAGI (reference sequence). The DNA for the CDR3 is TGTGCCAGCAGGCCTACCGCGGGAGAACGAGATACGCAGTATTTT. Encoded protein: CASRPTAGERDTQYF.

The rearrangement uses TRBV25-1 and TRBJ1-6; no firm D call. This CDR3 has 13 amino acids. CDR1 MGHDK and CDR2 SYGVNS come from the germline V gene. V was cut by 2 bases and J by 9 bases, with 8 bases left in between. The chain's CDR3 is CASSEAGSSPLHF. The CDR3, as DNA: TGTGCCAGCAGTGAAGCGGGCAGTTCACCCCTCCACTTT.

This clonotype was observed at least ten times. The chain has TRBV10-3 and TRBJ1-1, with D possibly TRBD1 on 5 matching bases. The CDR3 length is 14 residues. CDR1 and CDR2 (germline): ENHRY, SYGVKD. Trimming shortened V by 3 bases and J by 1 base, and 9 bases separated the two germline ends. The CDR3 protein is CAISESDRNTEAFF. The DNA of the CDR3 is TGTGCCATCAGTGAATCCGACAGGAACACTGAAGCTTTCTTT.

In this sample, this clonotype turned up once. This chain joins TRBV4-2 and TRBJ1-6, with D maybe TRBD1 (5 bases). Between the trimmed V and J ends, which lost 5 bases and 7 bases, there was a span of 9 bases. Germline lookup yields CDR1 LGHNA and CDR2 YNFKEQ. The CDR3 covers 13 residues. The CDR3 coding sequence is TGTGCCAGCAGCGCAGGGTGGAATTCACCCCTCCACTTT. The encoded protein is CASSAGWNSPLHF.

The V call is TRBV20-1, the J call TRBJ2-1; 10 nucleotides align to TRBD2. CDR3 length: 15 residues. After removal of 6 bases from V and 8 bases from J, the junction contained 13 bases not matched to a gene. Germline CDR1 reads DFQATT; CDR2 reads SNEGSKA (reference sequence). Here the CDR3 reads CSAYLSGRAPYEQFF. The CDR3 coding sequence is TGCAGTGCCTACCTCAGCGGGAGGGCCCCATATGAGCAGTTCTTC.

V and J are TRBV5-5 and TRBJ2-1; D gene unclear. Germline loops: CDR1 SGHKS, CDR2 YYEKEE (reference sequence). V lost 0 bases, J lost 7 bases, and 14 bases lay in between. The length of the CDR3 is 15 residues. The CDR3 loop is CASSLGDRRENEQFF. CDR3 nucleotide sequence: TGTGCCAGCAGCTTGGGGGATAGACGTGAGAATGAGCAGTTCTTC.

The V gene is TRBV29-1, the J gene TRBJ1-4; D remains ambiguous. The germline V gene has CDR1 SQVTM and CDR2 ANQGSEA. Trimming pared 4 bases from V and 0 bases from J, leaving 9 bases between. The CDR3 is made up of 14 amino acids. CDR3 in DNA: TGCAGCGTTGCAGTTCCCGCAACTAATGAAAAACTGTTTTTT. Residues: CSVAVPATNEKLFF.

This chain links TRBV10-3 with TRBJ2-5; 7 positions match TRBD2. Judging by the DNA end, TRBJ2-7 fits better; the J call may be wrong. The CDR3 runs to 13 residues. The germline V gene encodes CDR1 ENHRY and CDR2 SYGVKD. The CDR3 DNA follows: TGTGCCATCAGTGCGGGAGGACGGTACGAGCAGTACTTC. Its protein product is CAISAGGRYEQYF.

This clonotype was recorded at least ten times. V usage is TRBV2 and J usage is TRBJ2-1; 9 bases align to TRBD2. CDR1 SNHLY and CDR2 FYNNEI come from the germline V gene. This CDR3 is built from 16 residues. V trimming: 7 bases; J trimming: 1 base; junction bases outside the gene matches: 8. CDR3 in amino acids: CASILREGGSYNEQFF. For the CDR3, the DNA is TGTGCCAGCATTTTGCGGGAGGGTGGATCCTACAATGAGCAGTTCTTC.

This clonotype came up many times. The chain carries TRBV7-2 and TRBJ2-1; a weak D match, TRBD1 (6 bases). Germline CDR1 reads SGHTA; CDR2 reads FQGNSA. This CDR3 region has 11 residues. V lost 5 bases and J 11 bases, leaving 10 bases between the germline ends. The CDR3 sequence is CASSLGTQQFF. The CDR3 region has the DNA TGTGCCAGCAGCCTCGGGACACAGCAGTTCTTC.

This clonotype appeared many times. This chain joins TRBV20-1 and TRBJ1-6, with a possible D match to TRBD1 (5 bases). Trimming cost V 1 base and J 5 bases, with 15 bases left between them. Germline CDR1 is DFQATT and CDR2 is SNEGSKA (reference sequence). The CDR3 has 16 amino acids. CDR3 bases: TGCAGTGCTAGAGGGGGCAGGGCCGTTAATAATTCACCCCTCCACTTT. This codes for CSARGGRAVNNSPLHF.

The chain employs TRBV4-2 and TRBJ2-3; TRBD2 matches 9 bases. The V segment lost 4 bases and the J segment 0 bases; nucleotides outside the gene matches: 17. The CDR3 runs to 20 residues. Germline V CDR1 and CDR2: LGHNA, YNFKEQ. The CDR3 sequence: CASSPLSIGGGVVSTDTQYF. CDR3 in DNA: TGTGCCAGCAGCCCCCTATCGATAGGCGGGGGGGTGGTTAGCACAGATACGCAGTATTTT.

This clonotype has ten or more counts. The rearrangement uses TRBV16 and TRBJ2-4; a weak D match, TRBD1 (5 bases). Germline assignment: CDR1 KGHSY and CDR2 FQNENV. V gave up 2 bases and J gave up 0 bases, with 14 bases separating them. The CDR3 is made up of 17 amino acids. CDR3 loop: CASSQGHLVLAKNIQYF. The CDR3 nucleotides are TGTGCCAGCAGCCAAGGACATCTAGTCCTAGCCAAAAACATTCAGTACTTC. Full variable domain (remainder filled in from reference TRBV16 and TRBJ2-4): GEEVAQTPKHLVRGEGQKAKLYCAPIKGHSYVFWYQQVLKNEFKFLISFQNENVFDETGMPKERFSAKCLPNSPCSLEIQATKLEDSAVYFCASSQGHLVLAKNIQYFGAGTRLSVL.

Many counts were recorded for this clonotype. The chain couples TRBV6-6 to TRBJ2-7; 9 bases are shared with TRBD1. Losses at the gene ends were 6 bases for V and 5 bases for J; bases not matched to a gene: 2. CDR1 MNHNY and CDR2 SVGAGI come from the germline V gene (reference sequence). This CDR3 contains 12 residues. DNA of the CDR3: TGTGCCAGCAGCAGGACAGGGGACGAGCAGTACTTC. Protein sequence: CASSRTGDEQYF.

Many counts were recorded for this clonotype. The J gene is TRBJ2-1, the V gene TRBV7-8; weak D call: TRBD1 (5 bases). CDR1 is SGHVS and CDR2 is FQNEAQ in the germline V gene. CDR3 length equals 13 residues. The V and J ends lost 1 base and 13 bases respectively, with 14 bases between them. The chain's CDR3 is CASSLDGQGDQFF. The CDR3 DNA reads TGTGCCAGCAGCTTAGATGGGCAAGGGGATCAGTTCTTC.

Turning to this clonotype: This may be a read error, as it is one base from a much larger clone. This rearrangement joins TRBV11-1 to TRBJ1-6, with D unclear. Germline loops: CDR1 SGHAT, CDR2 FQDESV (reference sequence). This CDR3 is 16 amino acids long. CDR3 region: CASSFRSRLNNSPPHF. CDR3 coding DNA: TGTGCCAGCAGCTTTAGGAGCCGCCTGAATAATTCACCCCCCCACTTT.

This clonotype has only one observation. This chain joins TRBV9 and TRBJ1-2, with TRBD1 as a possible D gene (5 bases). V was shortened by 4 bases and J by 6 bases, with 16 bases between the two germline ends. Germline CDR1 SGDLS, CDR2 YYNGEE. This CDR3 region has 14 residues. CDR3 residues: CASSSRGGEDGYTF. The CDR3 DNA follows: TGTGCCAGCAGCTCACGTGGGGGAGAGGATGGCTACACCTTC.

This clonotype showed up many times. The chain combines TRBV29-1 with TRBJ2-3; 12 bases are a match to TRBD2. This CDR3 region has 15 residues. Germline trimming cut 7 bases from V and 1 base from J; bases unmatched to any gene: 6. Looked up from germline, CDR1 is SQVTM and CDR2 is ANQGSEA. The CDR3 protein is CSAAGLAGRTDTQYF. DNA for the CDR3: TGCAGCGCCGCAGGACTAGCGGGACGCACAGATACGCAGTATTTT.

The chain employs TRBV7-3 and TRBJ2-3, with D perhaps matching TRBD1 (5 bases). There are 14 residues in the CDR3. Germline CDR1 and CDR2: SGHTA and FQGTGA. Trimming shortened V by 2 bases and J by 2 bases, and 8 bases separated the two germline ends. Here the CDR3 DNA reads TGTGCCAGCAGCTTACAGGGCCCCACAGATACGCAGTATTTT. It yields the protein CASSLQGPTDTQYF. Full variable domain (outside the CDR3, taken from reference TRBV7-3 and TRBJ2-3): GAGVSQTPSNKVTEKGKYVELRCDPISGHTALYWYRQSLGQGPEFLIYFQGTGAADDSGLPNDRFFAVRPEGSVSTLKIQRTERGDSAVYLCASSLQGPTDTQYFGPGTRLTVL.

The sample holds many counts of this clonotype. The chain uses TRBV18 and TRBJ2-1, with TRBD1 matching 7 bases. Germline V gene sequence: CDR1 KGHSH, CDR2 LQKENI. The V gene end was trimmed by 4 bases and the J gene end by 8 bases; junction bases not matched to a gene: 5. The CDR3 runs 13 residues. The DNA for the CDR3 is TGTGCCAGCTCACGATCTACAGGGGATGAGCAGTTCTTC. Protein product: CASSRSTGDEQFF.

This clonotype came up many times. The chain uses TRBV2 and TRBJ1-1; 7 bases are shared with TRBD1. CDR1 and CDR2 (germline): SNHLY, FYNNEI. After removal of 7 bases from V and 4 bases from J, the junction contained 12 bases not matched to a gene. This CDR3 region has 15 residues. In DNA form, the CDR3 reads TGTGCCAGCAAGACCCAGACAGGGTTGGGCACTGAAGCTTTCTTT. Translated, it gives CASKTQTGLGTEAFF.

This clonotype was observed many times. The rearrangement uses TRBV7-2 and TRBJ1-5, with 8 bases matching TRBD1. The CDR3 has 14 residues. The germline CDR1 and CDR2 sequences are SGHTA and FQGNSA. V trimming: 5 bases; J trimming: 4 bases; junction bases outside the gene matches: 4. CDR3 residues: CASSPGQGNQPQHF. The CDR3 DNA is TGTGCCAGCAGCCCTGGACAGGGAAATCAGCCCCAGCATTTT.

V is TRBV4-1 and J is TRBJ2-1; 9 nucleotides agree with TRBD2. V was clipped by 3 bases and J by 0 bases; unmatched bases: 15. This CDR3 has 20 residues. CDR1 is MGHRA and CDR2 is YSYEKL in the germline V gene. Written as DNA, the CDR3 is TGCGCCAGCAGCCACCCTCGGACACTAGCGGGCAACAGCTCCTACAATGAGCAGTTCTTC. As protein: CASSHPRTLAGNSSYNEQFF.